This passage covers 28 T cell receptor beta chains from one sample sequenced in a study of cytomegalovirus exposure and HLA in healthy donors. PCR was performed using 60 Vbeta and 13 Jbeta primers. The protocol was immunoSEQ multiplex PCR, while the TCRdb copy is restricted to in-frame clones and leaves out a portion. The data contain some 200,000 clones, approximately 88% of them singletons. Material for sequencing was PBMCs. The source is a boy aged 2-15 years in good health and CMV-seronegative.

The V and J genes are TRBV7-8 and TRBJ1-5; tentative D call: TRBD1 (6 bases). V lost 6 bases, J lost 1 base, and 13 bases lay in between. The CDR3 is 15 amino acids. Germline V gene data show CDR1 as SGHVS and CDR2 as FQNEAQ. The CDR3 here is CASSSDRLSNQPQHF. For the CDR3, the DNA is TGTGCCAGCAGTTCCGACAGGTTAAGCAATCAGCCCCAGCATTTT. Supplemented by reference TRBV7-8 and TRBJ1-5, the full variable domain reads GAGVSQSPRYKVAKRGQDVALRCDPISGHVSLFWYQQALGQGPEFLTYFQNEAQLDKSGLPSDRFFAERPEGSVSTLKIQRTQQEDSAVYLCASSSDRLSNQPQHFGDGTRLSIL.

The V gene is TRBV11-2, the J gene TRBJ1-1, with 7 bases lining up with TRBD1. Per germline, CDR1 SGHAT and CDR2 FQNNGV. The CDR3 runs 15 residues. J lost 5 bases, V lost 4 bases, and 10 bases had no gene match. This CDR3 is CASSSQQGLGTEAFF. In nucleotides, the CDR3 is TGTGCCAGCAGCTCACAACAGGGGCTAGGGACTGAAGCTTTCTTT. The full variable domain, with the rest looked up from reference TRBV11-2 and TRBJ1-1, is EAGVAQSPRYKIIEKRQSVAFWCNPISGHATLYWYQQILGQGPKLLIQFQNNGVVDDSQLPKDRFSAERLKGVDSTLKIQPAKLEDSAVYLCASSSQQGLGTEAFFGQGTRLTVV.

The rearrangement joins TRBV12-5 to TRBJ2-1; TRBD1 might be the D (5 bases). From germline, CDR1 is LGHNT and CDR2 FRNRAP. The CDR3 loop spans 16 amino acids. The ends were cut back, 2 bases at V and 7 bases at J, with 18 bases in the middle. CDR3 amino acids: CASGLTPLSGHNEQFF. In nucleotides, the CDR3 is TGTGCTAGTGGTTTGACCCCGTTATCAGGGCATAATGAGCAGTTCTTC.

This chain joins TRBV10-2 and TRBJ2-5; 10 nucleotides line up with TRBD2. Germline V lookup: CDR1 WSHSY, CDR2 SAAADI. With 8 bases clipped from V and 4 bases from J, the junction kept 13 bases outside the gene matches. This CDR3 is 16 amino acids long. CDR3 in DNA: TGCGCCAGCTTCGATTCGGCTAGCGGGGGCCGAGAGACCCAGTACTTC. Translated, it gives CASFDSASGGRETQYF.

The chain couples TRBV30 to TRBJ1-1; weak D call: TRBD1 (6 bases). CDR1 and CDR2 (germline): GTSNPN, SVGIG (reference sequence). With 0 bases removed from V and 8 bases from J, the gap between germline ends came to 16 bases. The CDR3 length is 14 residues. CDR3 residues: CAWSVGAGAGEAFF. The DNA of the CDR3 is TGTGCCTGGAGTGTAGGGGCAGGGGCTGGGGAAGCTTTCTTT.

The chain combines TRBV2 with TRBJ2-7; 8 nucleotides agree with TRBD1. The CDR3 length is 14 residues. With 5 bases clipped from V and 5 bases from J, the junction kept 8 bases outside the gene matches. Germline V gives CDR1 SNHLY, CDR2 FYNNEI. The CDR3 DNA reads as TGTGCCAGCAGTTCAGACAGGGGCGAGAACGAGCAGTACTTC. Its translation is CASSSDRGENEQYF. Full variable domain (remainder filled in from reference TRBV2 and TRBJ2-7): EPEVTQTPSHQVTQMGQEVILRCVPISNHLYFYWYRQILGQKVEFLVSFYNNEISEKSEIFDDQFSVERPDGSNFTLKIRSTKLEDSAMYFCASSSDRGENEQYFGPGTRLTVT.

This chain joins TRBV9 and TRBJ2-1; 9 bases line up with TRBD1. This CDR3 has 15 residues. The germline gives CDR1 SGDLS, CDR2 YYNGEE. J gave up 7 bases and V 2 bases, and 7 bases lay outside the gene matches. Here the CDR3 DNA reads TGTGCCAGCAGCGTCACAGGGGGCGCGTTAAATGAGCAGTTCTTC. Its protein product is CASSVTGGALNEQFF.

The V call is TRBV18, the J call TRBJ2-5; TRBD2 matches 9 bases. Germline V gene data show CDR1 as KGHSH and CDR2 as LQKENI. This CDR3 comprises 15 residues. After removal of 3 bases from V and 5 bases from J, the junction contained 7 bases not matched to a gene. CDR3 region: CASSPGGGGAETQYF. CDR3 DNA: TGTGCCAGCTCACCGGGCGGCGGGGGGGCTGAGACCCAGTACTTC.

The chain has TRBV28 and TRBJ2-5; 12 bases fit TRBD1. Germline V gene sequence: CDR1 MDHEN, CDR2 SYDVKM. CDR3 size: 17 residues. The J segment lost 3 bases and the V segment lost 4 bases, leaving 9 bases of the junction unmatched. The DNA of the CDR3 is TGTGCCAGCAGTTGGGTCCCGGGACAGGGGGCCAAAGAGACCCAGTACTTC. It codes for CASSWVPGQGAKETQYF.

The chain uses TRBV4-2 and TRBJ2-1; D is uncertain. The CDR3 sequence is 16 residues long. Germline V gene lookup returns CDR1 LGHNA and CDR2 YNFKEQ. The germline V and J ends were trimmed by 0 bases and 5 bases, with 14 bases remaining between them. CDR3 protein: CASSQDEGGLNNEQFF. The CDR3 region has the DNA TGTGCCAGCAGCCAAGATGAAGGCGGATTAAACAATGAGCAGTTCTTC.

J is TRBJ2-2 and V is TRBV5-6, with a weak D call TRBD1 (6 bases). The germline V gene encodes CDR1 SGHDT and CDR2 YYEEEE. The CDR3 loop spans 14 amino acids. V lost 4 bases and J 4 bases, leaving 11 bases between the germline ends. The CDR3 DNA follows: TGTGCCAGCAGCCGAACAGGGTTCACCGGGGAGCTGTTTTTT. It specifies CASSRTGFTGELFF.

The V gene is TRBV6-5, the J gene TRBJ2-1; 10 nucleotides line up with TRBD2. Germline V CDR1 and CDR2: MNHEY, SVGAGI. The CDR3 is 15 residues long. V lost 7 bases to trimming and J lost 4 bases; unmatched junction nucleotides: 7. The CDR3 loop reads CASTPGTSAYNEQFF. The CDR3 nucleotides read TGTGCCAGCACACCCGGGACTAGCGCGTACAATGAGCAGTTCTTC.

The chain couples TRBV7-2 to TRBJ2-7, with 8 nucleotides matching TRBD2. V trimming: 5 bases; J trimming: 4 bases; junction bases outside the gene matches: 10. Germline values: CDR1 SGHTA, CDR2 FQGNSA. The CDR3 consists of 15 residues. The CDR3 nucleotides are TGTGCCAGCAGCCCGAGAGTAGCGGGAAAATACGAGCAGTACTTC. Its translation is CASSPRVAGKYEQYF.

The chain uses TRBV2 and TRBJ2-6, with a tentative D call TRBD2 (6 bases). V lost 11 bases and J lost 4, with 18 bases in between. Germline CDR1 is SNHLY and CDR2 is FYNNEI. CDR3 length: 15 amino acids. CDR3 in amino acids: CADGGPGLGANVLTF. CDR3 DNA: TGTGCCGACGGGGGACCGGGTCTCGGGGCCAACGTCCTGACTTTC.

The chain couples TRBV5-1 to TRBJ2-1; 9 nucleotides line up with TRBD1. Germline CDR1 is SGHRS and CDR2 is YFSETQ. Germline trimming cut 4 bases from V and 7 bases from J; bases unmatched to any gene: 9. The CDR3 has 15 residues. The CDR3 DNA sequence: TGCGCCAGCAGCCGCCCGGGACAGGGAGCGAATGAGCAGTTCTTC. It is translated as CASSRPGQGANEQFF.

This chain connects TRBV11-2 to TRBJ1-2; TRBD1 matches 9 bases. Germline lookup yields CDR1 SGHAT and CDR2 FQNNGV. CDR3 length: 14 amino acids. The V gene end was trimmed by 4 bases and the J gene end by 9 bases; junction bases not matched to a gene: 9. The CDR3 spells CASSSGQGMGSYTF. CDR3 nucleotide sequence: TGTGCCAGCAGCTCCGGACAGGGGATGGGAAGCTACACCTTC. Full variable domain (missing parts from reference TRBV11-2 and TRBJ1-2): EAGVAQSPRYKIIEKRQSVAFWCNPISGHATLYWYQQILGQGPKLLIQFQNNGVVDDSQLPKDRFSAERLKGVDSTLKIQPAKLEDSAVYLCASSSGQGMGSYTFGSGTRLTVV.

This chain joins TRBV6-1 and TRBJ1-1, with 8 bases fitting TRBD1. CDR1 MNHNS and CDR2 SASEGT come from the germline V gene. After removal of 3 bases from V and 6 bases from J, the junction contained 6 bases not matched to a gene. The CDR3 spans 14 residues. The CDR3 region is CASSDRGLVAEAFF. The CDR3, as DNA: TGTGCCAGCAGTGACAGGGGGCTTGTGGCTGAAGCTTTCTTT.

The V and J genes are TRBV13 and TRBJ2-1, with a tentative D call TRBD2 (6 bases). CDR1 and CDR2 (germline): PRHDT, FYEKMQ (reference sequence). V was shortened by 0 bases and J by 8 bases, with 11 bases between the two germline ends. The CDR3 sequence is 14 residues long. DNA for the CDR3: TGTGCCAGCAGCTTAGGCGGAGGGTATGATGAGCAGTTCTTC. Translation: CASSLGGGYDEQFF.

The CDR3 region has the DNA TGTGCCAGCAGCTTGGCGAGGGGGCGCGAGAGAGATACGCAGTATTTT. This codes for CASSLARGRERDTQYF. V usage is TRBV5-8 and J usage is TRBJ2-3; 7 bases align to TRBD1. There are 16 residues in the CDR3. The germline CDR1 and CDR2 sequences are SGHTS and YDEGEE. V gave up 0 bases and J gave up 5 bases; unmatched junction bases: 9. The variable domain in full, completed from reference TRBV5-8 and TRBJ2-3, reads EAGVTQSPTHLIKTRGQQATLRCSPISGHTSVYWYQQALGLGLQFLLWYDEGEERNRGNFPPRFSGRQFPNYSSELNVNALELEDSALYLCASSLARGRERDTQYFGPGTRLTVL.

This clone was picked up one time. The chain joins TRBV27 to TRBJ2-7; 7 bases align to TRBD2. V lost 6 bases to trimming and J lost 1 base; unmatched junction nucleotides: 3. Per germline, CDR1 MNHEY and CDR2 SMNVEV (reference sequence). The CDR3 extends over 13 amino acids. The CDR3 sequence is CASSSGLSYEQYF. CDR3 in DNA: TGTGCCAGCAGCTCGGGACTATCCTACGAGCAGTACTTC.

The chain's CDR3 is CASTRGAVGNTEAFF. In DNA, the CDR3 is TGTGCCAGCACGCGGGGGGCGGTTGGGAACACTGAAGCTTTCTTT. The chain employs TRBV6-5 and TRBJ1-1, with D tentatively TRBD1 (6 bases). This CDR3 has 15 amino acids. Germline assignment: CDR1 MNHEY and CDR2 SVGAGI. Trimming removed 7 bases from V and 1 base from J, with 16 bases in between.

V gene TRBV5-1 combines with J gene TRBJ2-1; maybe TRBD1 (5 bases). This CDR3 has 15 amino acids. With 0 bases removed from V and 8 bases from J, the gap between germline ends came to 15 bases. Looked up from germline, CDR1 is SGHRS and CDR2 is YFSETQ. The CDR3 loop reads CASSLVPGRTDEQFF. For the CDR3, the DNA is TGCGCCAGCAGCTTGGTACCAGGGCGCACGGATGAGCAGTTCTTC.

The V and J genes are TRBV5-1 and TRBJ2-7; D uncertain. Germline assignment: CDR1 SGHRS and CDR2 YFSETQ. The CDR3 has 14 residues. With 1 base removed from V and 5 bases from J, the gap between germline ends came to 13 bases. CDR3 DNA: TGCGCCAGCAGCTTGACAGCCTTTGAAAACGAGCAGTACTTC. Residues: CASSLTAFENEQYF.

In its sample, this clone ranks as medium-sized. The chain's CDR3 is CASSLGGLAGEQFF. CDR3 nucleotides: TGTGCCAGCAGCTTAGGGGGGCTAGCTGGCGAGCAGTTCTTC. The V call is TRBV7-9, the J call TRBJ2-1, with D possibly TRBD1 on 6 matching bases. Trimming took off 1 base at V and 10 bases at J, with 14 bases between the two ends. CDR3 size: 14 residues. Looked up from germline, CDR1 is SEHNR and CDR2 is FQNEAQ (reference sequence).

The V and J genes are TRBV18 and TRBJ1-1; possible D gene TRBD1, 5 bases. Germline values: CDR1 KGHSH, CDR2 LQKENI. V was cut by 0 bases and J by 1 base, with 9 bases left in between. The CDR3 has 15 amino acids. The CDR3 sequence is CASSPPGTGNTEAFF. As DNA, the CDR3 is TGTGCCAGCTCACCACCGGGGACTGGGAACACTGAAGCTTTCTTT.

The chain combines TRBV2 with TRBJ2-1; the D is unclear. This CDR3 is 13 amino acids long. Germline CDR1 SNHLY, CDR2 FYNNEI. Trimming took 4 bases from V and 8 from J, leaving 12 bases between them. CDR3 in amino acids: CASSAVAFDEQFF. CDR3 DNA sequence: TGTGCCAGCAGTGCAGTGGCCTTCGATGAGCAGTTCTTC.

This clone has a single count. The chain carries TRBV19 and TRBJ2-5; TRBD2 aligns across 13 bases. The DNA end favors TRBJ2-7, so the J call may be wrong. CDR1 is LNHDA, CDR2 SQIVND, per germline (reference sequence). This CDR3 region has 16 residues. CDR3 coding DNA: TGTGCCAGTAGTTCACGACTAGCGGGGGGACTTGGCGAGCAGTACTTC. Its protein product is CASSSRLAGGLGEQYF.

This rearrangement joins TRBV7-9 to TRBJ2-7; 8 bases map to TRBD1. Germline-derived CDR1 and CDR2 are SEHNR and FQNEAQ (reference sequence). CDR3 length equals 18 residues. Unmatched junction bases numbered 18, after V lost 5 bases and J lost 3 bases. The CDR3 here is CASSPPSRLTGGDYEQYF. The CDR3 DNA sequence: TGTGCCAGCAGCCCCCCATCTCGCCTAACAGGGGGAGACTACGAGCAGTACTTC. Complete variable domain (other parts from reference TRBV7-9 and TRBJ2-7): DTGVSQNPRHKITKRGQNVTFRCDPISEHNRLYWYRQTLGQGPEFLTYFQNEAQLEKSRLLSDRFSAERPKGSFSTLEIQRTEQGDSAMYLCASSPPSRLTGGDYEQYFGPGTRLTVT.